This T cell receptor (beta chain) was documented in a study of shared clonotypes between healthy human individuals. Study-level results: Large depth notwithstanding, sorted-subset sequencing proved incomplete by rarefaction.

Researchers partitioned CD4+ cells into CD45RA+ naive and CD45RA-negative memory subsets. Only in-frame clones appear in the TCRdb table, and some are missing; sequencing was by immunoSEQ multiplex PCR. This sample has approximately 2.5 million clones, with 93% found just once. Details on this clone: Antigen: not known.

This TCR derives from a man aged 18 to 35 in good health. Some clones in this sample may be carry-over from other donors' samples. Source material: naive CD4+ T cells from PBMCs. Subset specified: CD45RA+ positively selected.

DNA for the CDR3: TGTGCCAGCTCTCGCGGCGCAGTACGAAACACTGAAGCTTTCTTT. It translates to CASSRGAVRNTEAFF. This chain uses TRBV18 with TRBJ1-1; the D is unclear. V was pared by 6 bases and J by 2 bases, with 16 bases between. This CDR3 is 15 amino acids long. CDR1 is KGHSH, CDR2 LQKENI, per germline. The full variable domain, in which reference TRBV18 and TRBJ1-1 provide the parts outside the CDR3, is NAGVMQNPRHLVRRRGQEARLRCSPMKGHSHVYWYRQLPEEGLKFMVYLQKENIIDESGMPKERFSAEFPKEGPSILRIQQVVRGDSAAYFCASSRGAVRNTEAFFGQGTRLTVV.